A selection of T cell receptor beta chains follows, all from one sample in a study of T cells in Graves' hyperthyroidism and ophthalmopathy. TCRdb independently ran MiXCR on the multiplex PCR reads; one entry per CDR3 protein. The profile shows about 600,000 distinct CDR3 sequences, around 15% of them singletons. The sample consisted of blood. The source of these receptors is a woman between 40 and 55 years old with Graves' ophthalmopathy. CDR3s include the opening cysteine and the closing phenylalanine or tryptophan. The D gene is left open where the match is weak. Some rows mark clone size as missing; the rest say once, few, many or name a class of expanded clone.

>TRBV11-2|many|TRBJ1-4|NA
TGTGCCAGCAGCTTCTTCAGGGATGACGAAAAACTGTTTTTT
CASSFFRDDEKLFF
>TRBV12-3/TRBV12-4|many|TRBJ2-2|NA
TGTGCCAGCAGTTTTTACGGGAGAAACACCGGGGAGCTGTTTTTT
CASSFYGRNTGELFF
>TRBV7-9|many|TRBJ2-7|NA
TGTGCCAGCAGCCCTCAGGGGCTCTCCTACGAGCAGTACTTC
CASSPQGLSYEQYF
>TRBV4-1|NA|TRBJ2-1|NA
TGCGCCAGCAGCCAACATAAACTAGGGGACTCGTGGGCCAATGAGCAGTTCTTC
CASSQHKLGDSWANEQFF
>TRBV4-1|NA|TRBJ1-1|NA
TGCGCCAGCAGCCAAGAGTACCGGATAATGAACACTGAAGCTTTCTTT
CASSQEYRIMNTEAFF
>TRBV12-3/TRBV12-4|many|TRBJ1-1|NA
TGTGCCAGCAGACCCCCAGGGGTCTCGAACACTGAAGCTTTCTTT
CASRPPGVSNTEAFF
>TRBV20-1|few|TRBJ2-3|NA
TGCAGTGCTAGAGGGTCATCGCGACCTGATACGCAGTATTTT
CSARGSSRPDTQYF
>TRBV6-1|NA|TRBJ1-2|TRBD1
TGTGCCAGCAGGTACACGGACAGGGCCCTGGATGGCCACACCTTC
CASRYTDRALDGHTF
>TRBV11-2|NA|TRBJ1-6|TRBD1
TGTGCCAGCAGGTTTACAGGGGGAGCAAATTCACCCCTCCACTTT
CASRFTGGANSPLHF
>TRBV20-1|many|TRBJ2-7|TRBD1
TGCAGTGCCAGGACAGGGGGCGCACTATCCTACGAGCAGTACTTC
CSARTGGALSYEQYF
>TRBV27|few|TRBJ1-2|NA
TGTGCCAGCAGTGCGACGGGCAGGGGCTATGGCTACACCTTC
CASSATGRGYGYTF
>TRBV9|NA|TRBJ2-1|TRBD2
TGTGCCAGCAGCGCCAGCGGGGGGGGCTACAATGAGCAGTTCTTC
CASSASGGGYNEQFF
>TRBV5-1|NA|TRBJ1-4|TRBD1
TGCGCCAGCAGACAGGGGATAGCAACTAATGAAAAACTGTTTTTT
CASRQGIATNEKLFF
>TRBV28|many|TRBJ2-7|TRBD1
TGTGCCAGCAGCCCCGGGACAGGGGGCATCCACGAGCAGTACTTC
CASSPGTGGIHEQYF
>TRBV20-1|many|TRBJ1-2|NA
TGCAGTGCTAGGCGGACAGTGGGAGGCTACACCTTC
CSARRTVGGYTF
>TRBV18|few|TRBJ2-3|NA
TGTGCCAGCTCACCTTTGGACTCGTCTAAAACAGATACGCAGTATTTT
CASSPLDSSKTDTQYF
>TRBV28|NA|TRBJ1-5|NA
TGTGCCAGCAGTTTGCCTCGGGGGACGGGCACCACGAAAATACAGCCCCAGCATTTT
CASSLPRGTGTTKIQPQHF
>TRBV18|many|TRBJ2-7|NA
TGTGCCAGCTCACCTCAACCCTCCTACGAGCAGTACTTC
CASSPQPSYEQYF
>TRBV6-1|few|TRBJ1-1|TRBD1
TGTGCCAGCAGCAAAACAGGGGCGACTGAAGCTTTCTTT
CASSKTGATEAFF
>TRBV29-1|NA|TRBJ2-5|TRBD2
TGCAGCGTTGTGTTAGCGGGAGAGGGGGAGACCCAGTACTTC
CSVVLAGEGETQYF
>TRBV6-5|NA|TRBJ2-5|NA
TGTGCCAGCAGTTACTCGGGAACGCCACCCCAAGAGACCCAGTACTTC
CASSYSGTPPQETQYF
>TRBV12-3/TRBV12-4|many|TRBJ2-3|NA
TGTGCCAGCAGGCCCGGGGGGCGACTCACAGATACGCAGTATTTT
CASRPGGRLTDTQYF
>TRBV24-1|many|TRBJ1-1|NA
TGTGCCACCAGTGGGAAGTCTGAAGCTTTCTTT
CATSGKSEAFF
>TRBV3-1|many|TRBJ2-1|TRBD2
TGTGCCAGCAGCCCGCCCATAGCGGGTTCGTATGAGCAGTTCTTC
CASSPPIAGSYEQFF
>TRBV4-1|many|TRBJ2-1|TRBD2
TGCGCCAGCAACCGGCGGGCTAGCGGGGACAATGAGCAGTTCTTC
CASNRRASGDNEQFF
>TRBV7-9|few|TRBJ1-5|NA
TGTGCCAGCAGCCGAGAGAGGGGACGGCCCCAGCATTTT
CASSRERGRPQHF
>TRBV3-1|many|TRBJ2-3|TRBD2
TGTGCCAGCAGCCAAGTCGCTAGCGGGAGGGCAATAGATACGCAGTATTTT
CASSQVASGRAIDTQYF
>TRBV30|NA|TRBJ1-1|TRBD1
TGTGCCTGGAGTGCCCAGGGGGGGATGCCCGCTTTCTTT
CAWSAQGGMPAFF
>TRBV6-1|many|TRBJ1-1|NA
TGTGCCAGCAGTCCCCTAACCGGGAACCAAGCTTTCTTT
CASSPLTGNQAFF
>TRBV3-1|many|TRBJ1-3|NA
TGTGCCAGCAGCCAAGATCAAGGGTCTTCTGGAAACACCATATATTTT
CASSQDQGSSGNTIYF
>TRBV4-1|NA|TRBJ2-7|TRBD2
TGCGCCAGCAGCCAAAGAGGGGCGGGAGGGCAGGAGCAGTACTTC
CASSQRGAGGQEQYF
>TRBV3-1|many|TRBJ2-7|TRBD2
TGTGCCAGCAGCCATCTAGTCAGCGGGACCTACGAGCAGTACTTC
CASSHLVSGTYEQYF
>TRBV6-2/TRBV6-3|many|TRBJ2-6|TRBD2
TGTGCCAGCAGTTACTCGGGCGTTTCAAGCGGGGGCTTCTCTGGGGCCAACGTCCTGACTTTC
CASSYSGVSSGGFSGANVLTF
>TRBV7-3|NA|TRBJ2-3|TRBD2
TGTGCCAGCAGCTACCGAGCGGGAGGCGCGCCTCGAGGGGATACGCAGTATTTT
CASSYRAGGAPRGDTQYF
>TRBV30|many|TRBJ1-1|NA
TGTGCCTGGACCCCGGACAATGGGAACACTGAAGCTTTCTTT
CAWTPDNGNTEAFF
>TRBV18|many|TRBJ1-5|NA
TGTGCCAGCTCACCACTTGCGGAGGGTCAGCCCCAGCATTTT
CASSPLAEGQPQHF
>TRBV20-1|many|TRBJ2-1|NA
TGCAGTGCTAGACGTCATATGGGTGCTGAGCAGTTCTTC
CSARRHMGAEQFF
>TRBV7-3|few|TRBJ1-1|NA
TGTGCCAGCAGAGCCAACTTGAACACTGAAGCTTTCTTT
CASRANLNTEAFF
>TRBV28|many|TRBJ1-2|TRBD1
TGTGCCAGCAGTGGAAAGACAGGGACGGTTGGCTACACCTTC
CASSGKTGTVGYTF
>TRBV20-1|many|TRBJ2-7|TRBD1
TGCAGTGCTAGATCGAGGACAGGGCTGACCTACGAGCAGTACTTC
CSARSRTGLTYEQYF
>TRBV11-2|many|TRBJ2-7|NA
TGTGCCAGCAGCTTAGTTAGAGGGGACTACGAGCAGTACTTC
CASSLVRGDYEQYF
>TRBV27|few|TRBJ1-6|NA
TGTGCCAGCAGTTTATCGAACGCCGGTAGAGCCCCAAATTATAATTCACCCCTCCACTTT
CASSLSNAGRAPNYNSPLHF
>TRBV7-7|NA|TRBJ1-1|NA
TGTGCTAGCAGCTTAGATGAGAACACTGAAGCTTTCTTT
CASSLDENTEAFF
>TRBV20-1|NA|TRBJ2-1|TRBD2
TGCAGTGCTAGTTGGAGCGGGGGTTTGGTAAATGAGCAGTTCTTC
CSASWSGGLVNEQFF
>TRBV5-1|NA|TRBJ2-4|TRBD1
TGCGCCAGCAGCCCCGTCCCCGGCGACAGGGACGCCAAAAACATTCAGTACTTC
CASSPVPGDRDAKNIQYF
>TRBV5-1|NA|TRBJ1-1|NA
TGCGCCAGCAGCTTGGTACAGACGAACACTGAAGCTTTCTTT
CASSLVQTNTEAFF
>TRBV5-4|NA|TRBJ2-7|TRBD2
TGTGCCAGCAGCGATAGCGGGAGCGTCGCCTACGAGCAGTACTTC
CASSDSGSVAYEQYF
>TRBV6-1|few|TRBJ2-3|NA
TGTGCCAGCAGTAGGGGTATAGGAGGGCATACGCAGTATTTT
CASSRGIGGHTQYF
>TRBV3-1|many|TRBJ2-1|NA
TGTGCCAGCAGCCAAGACGGAAGGACTTACAATGAGCAGTTCTTC
CASSQDGRTYNEQFF
>TRBV20-1|NA|TRBJ2-5|TRBD1
TGCAGTGCCCCCCCGAGACAGGGGACGGTGAAAGCGACCCAGTACTTC
CSAPPRQGTVKATQYF